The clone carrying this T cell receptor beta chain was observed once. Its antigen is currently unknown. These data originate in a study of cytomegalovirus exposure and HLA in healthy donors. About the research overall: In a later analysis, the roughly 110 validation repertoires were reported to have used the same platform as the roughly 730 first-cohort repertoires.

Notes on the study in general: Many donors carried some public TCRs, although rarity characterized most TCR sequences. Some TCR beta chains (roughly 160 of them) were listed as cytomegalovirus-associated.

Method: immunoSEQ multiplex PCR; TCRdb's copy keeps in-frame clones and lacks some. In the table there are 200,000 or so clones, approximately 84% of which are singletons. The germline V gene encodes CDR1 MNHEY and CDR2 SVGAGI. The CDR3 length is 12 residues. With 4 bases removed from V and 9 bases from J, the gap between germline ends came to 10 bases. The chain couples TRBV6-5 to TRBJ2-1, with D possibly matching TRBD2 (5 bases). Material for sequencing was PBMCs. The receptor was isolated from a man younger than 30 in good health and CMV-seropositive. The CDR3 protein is CASSSGLGEQFF. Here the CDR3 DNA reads TGTGCCAGCAGTTCCGGACTGGGTGAGCAGTTCTTC.